Below, 31 T cell receptor beta chains from the same sample are listed, as sequenced in a study of T-cell memory formation after mild COVID-19. TCRdb itself ran the 5' RACE reads through MiXCR, one entry per CDR3 protein. Of about 160,000 distinct CDR3 sequences in the sample, less than 40% were seen once. The specimen was PBMCs or a T cell subset sorted from them (not recorded which). Receptors originate from an adult woman who had mild COVID-19 (a few samples of this study predate the infection). Cell type and time point are not known.

This clonotype turned up a few times. The genes are TRBV7-8 and TRBJ2-3; TRBD2 matches at 11 bases. The CDR3 is made up of 15 amino acids. Per germline, CDR1 SGHVS and CDR2 FQNEAQ. With 7 bases clipped from V and 6 bases from J, the junction kept 9 bases outside the gene matches. The CDR3 loop reads CASIPSGGLLDTQYF. The CDR3 DNA is TGTGCCAGCATCCCTAGCGGGGGGCTTCTCGATACGCAGTATTTT.

This clonotype has a handful of counts. The V and J genes are TRBV7-9 and TRBJ2-2; D gene ambiguous. Germline CDR1 and CDR2: SEHNR and FQNEAQ (reference sequence). Trimming left V 1 base short and J 4 bases short, with 7 bases between. The CDR3 has 14 amino acids. The CDR3 region is CASSLVMSTGELFF. As DNA, the CDR3 is TGTGCCAGCAGCTTAGTTATGAGCACCGGGGAGCTGTTTTTT.

J is TRBJ2-5 and V is TRBV7-3, with 12 positions matching TRBD1. The CDR3 spans 16 residues. The germline V gene encodes CDR1 SGHTA and CDR2 FQGTGA. The junction had 6 bases not matched to a gene; V was cut back by 6 bases and J by 1 base. The CDR3 sequence: CASSRGTGGSQETQYF. The CDR3 bases are TGTGCCAGCAGTCGAGGGACAGGGGGCTCCCAAGAGACCCAGTACTTC.

The chain carries TRBV19 and TRBJ2-1, with D hard to call. Trimming removed 5 bases at V and 6 bases at J, with 17 bases between. Germline values: CDR1 LNHDA, CDR2 SQIVND (reference sequence). This CDR3 region has 15 residues. In DNA, the CDR3 is TGTGCCAGTAGTGAGCCGGGCCTCCGGAGCAATGAGCAGTTCTTC. It codes for CASSEPGLRSNEQFF.

This clonotype was counted a few times. This sequence joins TRBV5-1 and TRBJ2-1; D is undetermined. This CDR3 has 17 residues. CDR1 is SGHRS and CDR2 is YFSETQ in the germline V gene. The ends were cut back, 0 bases at V and 5 bases at J, with 18 bases in the middle. DNA for the CDR3: TGCGCCAGCAGCTTGGAGGTGGCGCGGCCGTTCGACAATGAGCAGTTCTTC. Its translation is CASSLEVARPFDNEQFF.

This clonotype has more than one count but fewer than ten. V and J are TRBV7-2 and TRBJ1-3; 9 positions agree with TRBD1. The CDR3 has 14 residues. Germline V CDR1 and CDR2: SGHTA, FQGNSA. The ends lost 8 bases at V and 2 bases at J; junction bases unmatched: 4. CDR3 protein: CASVRDRAGNTIYF. In nucleotides, the CDR3 is TGTGCCAGCGTCCGGGACAGGGCTGGAAACACCATATATTTT.

The chain recombines TRBV5-1 with TRBJ1-2; the match to TRBD1 covers 10 bases. The trim removed 4 bases at V and 4 bases at J, leaving 13 bases unmatched. From germline, CDR1 is SGHRS and CDR2 YFSETQ. The CDR3 is made up of 17 amino acids. In DNA, the CDR3 is TGCGCCAGCAGCCCCGACCCCGCGACAGGGGGCGGCTATGGCTACACCTTC. Amino acids: CASSPDPATGGGYGYTF.

V and J are TRBV7-2 and TRBJ2-5; D unclear. V shed 3 bases and J shed 5 bases, with 13 bases lying between them. The CDR3 is made up of 14 amino acids. The germline V gene has CDR1 SGHTA and CDR2 FQGNSA. The CDR3 nucleotides are TGTGCCAGCAGCTTCTGGGGTTCCTCGGAGACCCAGTACTTC. Encoded protein: CASSFWGSSETQYF.

V and J are TRBV4-1 and TRBJ2-7, with a weak D call TRBD2 (5 bases). Germline-derived CDR1 and CDR2 are MGHRA and YSYEKL. CDR3 size: 15 residues. The V and J ends lost 1 base and 4 bases respectively, with 14 bases between them. The CDR3 loop reads CASSQGEGAVYEQYF. The CDR3 nucleotides are TGCGCCAGCAGCCAAGGTGAGGGAGCGGTTTACGAGCAGTACTTC.

V gene TRBV12-3 or TRBV12-4 combines with J gene TRBJ1-5; 7 bases line up with TRBD1. The CDR3 contains 15 residues. With 1 base clipped from V and 4 bases from J, the junction kept 4 bases outside the gene matches. The CDR3 reads CASSLGTGENQPQHF. DNA of the CDR3: TGTGCCAGCAGTTTAGGCACAGGGGAAAATCAGCCCCAGCATTTT.

This clonotype has a count of ten or more. This chain joins TRBV7-8 and TRBJ2-7, with TRBD2 matching 14 bases. Germline trimming cut 5 bases from V and 3 bases from J; bases unmatched to any gene: 3. The CDR3 has 15 amino acids. Germline V lookup: CDR1 SGHVS, CDR2 FQNEAQ. The CDR3 DNA sequence: TGTGCCAGCAGCGAGACTAGCGGGAGGGGCTACGAGCAGTACTTC. It specifies CASSETSGRGYEQYF.

The sample holds a few counts of this clonotype. J is TRBJ1-1 and V is TRBV6-2 or TRBV6-3, with D possibly TRBD1 on 5 matching bases. The germline CDR1 and CDR2 sequences are MNHEY and SVGEGT. This CDR3 has 13 residues. The ends were cut back, 7 bases at V and 1 base at J, with 10 bases in the middle. CDR3 loop: CASTLGENTEAFF. CDR3 in DNA: TGTGCCAGCACCCTGGGGGAGAACACTGAAGCTTTCTTT.

This clonotype was picked up a small number of times. The chain links TRBV3-1 to TRBJ1-6, with 7 bases fitting TRBD1. This CDR3 is built from 15 residues. V lost 5 bases, J lost 8 bases, and 9 bases stayed unmatched. From germline, CDR1 is LGHDT and CDR2 YNNKEL (reference sequence). The CDR3: CASSDLLTGHSPLHF. The CDR3 DNA is TGTGCCAGCAGCGATCTACTGACAGGGCATTCACCCCTCCACTTT. Using reference TRBV3-1 and TRBJ1-6 for the parts outside the CDR3, the full variable domain is DTAVSQTPKYLVTQMGNDKSIKCEQNLGHDTMYWYKQDSKKFLKIMFSYNNKELIINETVPNRFSPKSPDKAHLNLHINSLELGDSAVYFCASSDLLTGHSPLHFGNGTRLTVT.

This clonotype was seen a few times. The rearrangement joins TRBV7-9 to TRBJ2-7, with 8 bases fitting TRBD1. V shed 5 bases, J shed 3 bases, and the junction held 9 bases outside the gene matches. This CDR3 has 15 residues. Looked up from germline, CDR1 is SEHNR and CDR2 is FQNEAQ (reference sequence). CDR3 coding DNA: TGTGCCAGCAGCCATGGGCAGGGGGCCGGCTACGAGCAGTACTTC. Protein: CASSHGQGAGYEQYF.

There are a few counts of this clonotype. The V call is TRBV7-2, the J call TRBJ2-1, with D possibly TRBD2 on 5 matching bases. The CDR3 length is 15 residues. The germline V gene encodes CDR1 SGHTA and CDR2 FQGNSA. V lost 2 bases and J 7 bases, leaving 15 bases between the germline ends. The CDR3 nucleotides are TGTGCCAGCAGCTTAAGCTTCCGGACTGGAAATGAGCAGTTCTTC. Protein sequence: CASSLSFRTGNEQFF.

V and J are TRBV2 and TRBJ2-7; D ambiguous. Germline CDR1 SNHLY, CDR2 FYNNEI. The CDR3 sequence is 14 residues long. The ends were cut back, 2 bases at V and 0 bases at J, with 8 bases in the middle. In nucleotides, the CDR3 is TGTGCCAGCAGTGAATTTACAGCCTCCTACGAGCAGTACTTC. It encodes CASSEFTASYEQYF.

This clonotype came up a few times. The chain couples TRBV7-2 to TRBJ1-5; TRBD1 aligns across 9 bases. The trim removed 3 bases at V and 4 bases at J, leaving 7 bases unmatched. This CDR3 comprises 16 residues. Per the germline V gene, CDR1 is SGHTA and CDR2 is FQGNSA. CDR3 residues: CASSFSGTGLNQPQHF. For the CDR3, the DNA is TGTGCCAGCAGCTTTTCCGGGACAGGGTTGAATCAGCCCCAGCATTTT.

Comment on this clonotype: Germline is not matched at one junction end, which may reflect a read error. The V and J genes are TRBV6-1 and TRBJ1-3; 11 bases match TRBD1. Germline values: CDR1 MNHNS, CDR2 SASEGT. The CDR3 loop spans 14 amino acids. CDR3 nucleotides: TGTGCCAGCGGACAGGGGGCCTCTCGAAACACCATATATTTT. Translating it yields CASGQGASRNTIYF.

In this sample, this clonotype turned up a few times. The chain uses TRBV5-1 and TRBJ2-5, with D perhaps TRBD2 (6 bases). Germline V lookup: CDR1 SGHRS, CDR2 YFSETQ. V was pared by 0 bases and J by 5 bases, with 20 bases between. The CDR3 contains 17 residues. CDR3 coding DNA: TGCGCCAGCAGCTTGGAAGTCGGGGCTAGCGTTACGGAGACCCAGTACTTC. Translating it yields CASSLEVGASVTETQYF. Complete variable domain (other parts from reference TRBV5-1 and TRBJ2-5): KAGVTQTPRYLIKTRGQQVTLSCSPISGHRSVSWYQQTPGQGLQFLFEYFSETQRNKGNFPGRFSGRQFSNSRSEMNVSTLELGDSALYLCASSLEVGASVTETQYFGPGTRLLVL.

This clonotype has a handful of counts. The J gene is TRBJ2-1, the V gene TRBV29-1; 7 bases map to TRBD1. CDR1 SQVTM and CDR2 ANQGSEA come from the germline V gene. This CDR3 contains 16 residues. V shed 7 bases, J shed 1 base, and the junction held 13 bases outside the gene matches. DNA for the CDR3: TGCAGCGCTGAGGGAACCCAACAGGGGTCCTACAATGAGCAGTTCTTC. Translated: CSAEGTQQGSYNEQFF.

This clonotype was picked up many times. The chain links TRBV15 to TRBJ2-2; 8 positions match TRBD2. The V gene end was trimmed by 3 bases and the J gene end by 4 bases; junction bases not matched to a gene: 7. This CDR3 region has 16 residues. Germline CDR1 is LNHNV and CDR2 is YYDKDF (reference sequence). The CDR3 protein is CATSSGGLDATGELFF. CDR3 DNA: TGTGCCACCAGCAGTGGGGGACTAGATGCCACCGGGGAGCTGTTTTTT. Full variable domain (outside the CDR3, taken from reference TRBV15 and TRBJ2-2): DAMVIQNPRYQVTQFGKPVTLSCSQTLNHNVMYWYQQKSSQAPKLLFHYYDKDFNNEADTPDNFQSRRPNTSFCFLDIRSPGLGDTAMYLCATSSGGLDATGELFFGEGSRLTVL.

This sequence joins TRBV6-2 or TRBV6-3 and TRBJ1-2; 7 nucleotides line up with TRBD1. The junction had 5 bases not matched to a gene; V was cut back by 3 bases and J by 4 bases. CDR1 MNHEY and CDR2 SVGEGT come from the germline V gene. The CDR3 is 14 residues long. The CDR3 DNA sequence: TGTGCCAGCAGTTATGCGGGACAGAGCTATGGCTACACCTTC. This codes for CASSYAGQSYGYTF.

This chain links TRBV12-3 or TRBV12-4 with TRBJ2-3; D perhaps matches TRBD1 (6 bases). Trimming took 3 bases from V and 3 from J, leaving 10 bases between them. This CDR3 is 14 amino acids long. CDR3 DNA sequence: TGTGCCAGCAGTTTTAGGGGGAGAACAGATACGCAGTATTTT. Protein sequence: CASSFRGRTDTQYF.

The chain combines TRBV12-3 or TRBV12-4 with TRBJ2-7, with D unclear. The CDR3 totals 15 residues. Trimming removed 2 bases at V and 3 bases at J, with 14 bases between. CDR3 in DNA: TGTGCCAGCAGTTTATCAGGTGCCCTTTTCTACGAGCAGTACTTC. This gives the protein CASSLSGALFYEQYF.

This clonotype was seen a few times. The V call is TRBV3-1, the J call TRBJ1-3; D gene ambiguous. V lost 0 bases and J 0 bases, leaving 12 bases between the germline ends. The V gene's germline CDR1 is LGHDT and CDR2 YNNKEL (reference sequence). CDR3 length: 17 amino acids. Here the CDR3 DNA reads TGTGCCAGCAGCCAAGATGTTCGGACCACCTCTGGAAACACCATATATTTT. It yields the protein CASSQDVRTTSGNTIYF.

This clonotype was observed many times. This sequence joins TRBV25-1 and TRBJ2-7, with D hard to call. There are 14 residues in the CDR3. Per germline, CDR1 MGHDK and CDR2 SYGVNS. V lost 0 bases and J 6 bases, leaving 12 bases between the germline ends. CDR3 sequence (DNA): TGTGCCAGCAGTGAATATGCATTCACGGGCGAGCAGTACTTC. Residues: CASSEYAFTGEQYF.

The J gene is TRBJ1-5, the V gene TRBV7-2; D call uncertain. The CDR3 is 12 residues long. CDR1 is SGHTA and CDR2 is FQGNSA in the germline V gene. With 5 bases removed from V and 4 bases from J, the gap between germline ends came to 6 bases. The CDR3 DNA sequence: TGTGCCAGCAGCCTCACTAATCAGCCCCAGCATTTT. Protein: CASSLTNQPQHF.

V is TRBV6-5 and J is TRBJ2-7; D perhaps matches TRBD1 (5 bases). V lost 5 bases to trimming and J lost 2 bases, with 10 bases between them. Germline V gives CDR1 MNHEY, CDR2 SVGAGI. The CDR3 has 13 residues. DNA for the CDR3: TGTGCCAGCAGTGACCCAGGGACCTACGAGCAGTACTTC. Translated, it gives CASSDPGTYEQYF.

This clonotype occurred a few times. This chain uses TRBV4-1 with TRBJ1-2; D remains ambiguous. The germline gives CDR1 MGHRA, CDR2 YSYEKL. Trimming stripped 0 bases from V and 5 bases from J, with 16 bases between. The CDR3 extends over 16 amino acids. The CDR3: CASSQERTEAWYGYTF. The CDR3 nucleotides are TGCGCCAGCAGCCAAGAGAGAACGGAGGCTTGGTATGGCTACACCTTC.

Notes on this clonotype: Compared with germline, one end of the junction differs, possibly owing to a read error. The chain links TRBV11-3 to TRBJ2-6, with D maybe TRBD1 (5 bases). Germline V gene lookup returns CDR1 SGHNT and CDR2 YENEEA. The CDR3 is 15 amino acids. CDR3: CASSLGRSGANVLTF. The DNA of the CDR3 is TGTGCCAGCAGCTTAGGCCGCTCTGGGGCCAATGTCCTGACTTTC.

This clonotype was seen only a few times. V usage is TRBV6-2 or TRBV6-3 and J usage is TRBJ2-7, with 13 bases that match TRBD2. The junction had 7 bases not matched to a gene; V was cut back by 5 bases and J by 0 bases. The CDR3 sequence is 17 residues long. Germline V gene data show CDR1 as MNHEY and CDR2 as SVGEGT. CDR3 region: CASSDRLAGGRSYEQYF. CDR3 bases: TGTGCCAGCAGTGATCGACTAGCGGGAGGCCGCTCCTACGAGCAGTACTTC.